Included here is one TCR beta chain sequence, with context. Its specificity is unknown. This entry is derived from a study of T cells in Graves' hyperthyroidism and ophthalmopathy. Findings and caveats of the study: A 13 V-J model separated ophthalmopathy from stable hyperthyroidism.

The CDR3 consists of 14 residues. CDR1 is SGDLS, CDR2 YYNGEE, per germline. The J segment lost 6 bases and the V segment lost 0 bases, leaving 3 bases of the junction unmatched. Template material for amplifying TCR beta CDR3 regions consisted of RNA transcripts. The HTBI set primed first-round TCR CDR3 RT-PCR. TCRdb itself ran the multiplex PCR reads through MiXCR, one entry per CDR3 protein. The sample gives about 590,000 distinct CDR3 sequences, 12% to 15% of which show up once; more than 6% is in the top ten. The chain recombines TRBV9 with TRBJ1-5; 7 positions match TRBD1. What was sequenced was blood. The clonotype originates from a woman younger than 35 with Graves' ophthalmopathy. CDR3 nucleotide sequence: TGTGCCAGCAGCGTAGAGGGGGCCGGTCAGCCCCAGCATTTT. It is translated as CASSVEGAGQPQHF.